This entry features one T cell receptor (beta chain) sequence. Antigen specificity is unknown. These data are taken from a study of PD-1 blockade in classical Hodgkin lymphoma. Study-level points and caveats: Newly diagnosed patients reportedly trailed healthy donors in baseline TCR diversity.

Produced via immunoSEQ multiplex PCR; TCRdb's table is partial and in-frame only. The profile shows 8,500 to 10,000 clones, about 91% of them singletons. Trimming took 3 bases from V and 3 from J; bases not matched to a gene: 4. The CDR3 consists of 15 residues. CDR1 and CDR2 from the germline V gene are MNHNS and SASEGT. The time point here: newly diagnosed, previously untreated cHL patient sample. CD8+ T cells were isolated from thawed PBMCs by magnetic negative selection. What served as comparison were PBMCs in newly diagnosed, untreated classical Hodgkin lymphoma. J is TRBJ2-7 and V is TRBV6-1; 11 bases are a match to TRBD1. Sequencing was done on a sample of CD8+ T cells from blood. This clonotype was obtained from a human donor with classical Hodgkin lymphoma. CDR3: CASSELGTGGYEQYF. Here the CDR3 DNA reads TGTGCCAGCAGTGAGCTTGGGACAGGGGGCTACGAGCAGTACTTC.